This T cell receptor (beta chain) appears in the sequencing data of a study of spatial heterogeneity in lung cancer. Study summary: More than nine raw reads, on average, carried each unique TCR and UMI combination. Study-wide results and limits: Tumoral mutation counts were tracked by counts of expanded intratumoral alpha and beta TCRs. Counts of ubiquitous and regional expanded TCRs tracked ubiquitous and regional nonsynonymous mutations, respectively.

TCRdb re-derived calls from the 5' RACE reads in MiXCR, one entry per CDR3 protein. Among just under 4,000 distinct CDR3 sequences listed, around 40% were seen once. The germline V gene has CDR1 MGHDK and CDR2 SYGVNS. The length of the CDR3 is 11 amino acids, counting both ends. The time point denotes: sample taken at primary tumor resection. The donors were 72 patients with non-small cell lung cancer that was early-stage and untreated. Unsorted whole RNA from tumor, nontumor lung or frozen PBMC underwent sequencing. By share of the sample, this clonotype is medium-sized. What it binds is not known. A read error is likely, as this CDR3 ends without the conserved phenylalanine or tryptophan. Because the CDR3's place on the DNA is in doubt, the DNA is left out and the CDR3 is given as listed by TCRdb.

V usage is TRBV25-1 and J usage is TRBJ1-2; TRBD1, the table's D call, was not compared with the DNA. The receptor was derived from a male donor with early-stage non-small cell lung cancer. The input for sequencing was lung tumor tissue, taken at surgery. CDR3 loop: CASSEIDVGTP.